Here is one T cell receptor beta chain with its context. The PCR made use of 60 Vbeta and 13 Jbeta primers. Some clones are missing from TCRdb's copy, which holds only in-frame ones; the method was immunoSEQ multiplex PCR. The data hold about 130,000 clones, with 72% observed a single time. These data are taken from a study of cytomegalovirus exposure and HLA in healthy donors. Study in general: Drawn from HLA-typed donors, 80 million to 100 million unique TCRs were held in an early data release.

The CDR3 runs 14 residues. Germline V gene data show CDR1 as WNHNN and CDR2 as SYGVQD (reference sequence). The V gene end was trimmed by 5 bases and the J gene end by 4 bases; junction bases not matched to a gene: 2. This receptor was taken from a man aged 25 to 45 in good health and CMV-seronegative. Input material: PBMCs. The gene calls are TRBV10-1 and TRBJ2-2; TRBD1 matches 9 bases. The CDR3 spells CASSPTGGTGELFF. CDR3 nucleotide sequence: TGCGCCAGCAGTCCGACAGGGGGCACCGGGGAGCTGTTTTTT.